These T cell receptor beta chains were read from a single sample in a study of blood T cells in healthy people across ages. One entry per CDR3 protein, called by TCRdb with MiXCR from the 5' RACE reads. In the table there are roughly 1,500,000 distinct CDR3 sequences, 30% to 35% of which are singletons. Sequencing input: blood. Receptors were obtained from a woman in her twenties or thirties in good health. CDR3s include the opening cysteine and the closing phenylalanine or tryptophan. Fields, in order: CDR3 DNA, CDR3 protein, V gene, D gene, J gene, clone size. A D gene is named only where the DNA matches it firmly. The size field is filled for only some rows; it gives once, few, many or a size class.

CDR3nt: TGTGCCAGCAGCAACGTAAACGGCTACACCTTC; CDR3aa: CASSNVNGYTF; v_gene: TRBV3-1; d_gene: .; j_gene: TRBJ1-2; abundance: .
CDR3nt: TGCAGCGTTGGCGAGGGGTTGGCTAACTATGGCTACACCTTC; CDR3aa: CSVGEGLANYGYTF; v_gene: TRBV29-1; d_gene: .; j_gene: TRBJ1-2; abundance: few
CDR3nt: TGCAGTGCTACCTCCCCGTACGGGATCAATGAGCAGTTCTTC; CDR3aa: CSATSPYGINEQFF; v_gene: TRBV20-1; d_gene: .; j_gene: TRBJ2-1; abundance: .
CDR3nt: TGTGCCACAAATGGGGGGGCCGTTAGCGGCTACACCTTC; CDR3aa: CATNGGAVSGYTF; v_gene: TRBV7-9; d_gene: .; j_gene: TRBJ1-2; abundance: .
CDR3nt: TGCAGTGCTAGAAAATCAGGGGCGTATTATGGCTACACCTTC; CDR3aa: CSARKSGAYYGYTF; v_gene: TRBV20-1; d_gene: .; j_gene: TRBJ1-2; abundance: .
CDR3nt: TGTGCCAGCAGTGAGGCTGGACACAGGAATTCACCCCTCCACTTT; CDR3aa: CASSEAGHRNSPLHF; v_gene: TRBV2; d_gene: .; j_gene: TRBJ1-6; abundance: .
CDR3nt: TGTGCCAGCAGCTTAGTCAGGGTGGATACGCAGTATTTT; CDR3aa: CASSLVRVDTQYF; v_gene: TRBV11-2; d_gene: .; j_gene: TRBJ2-3; abundance: .
CDR3nt: TGTGCCACCAGTGATCAGTCAGGGGGCTTTCAAGAGACCCAGTACTTC; CDR3aa: CATSDQSGGFQETQYF; v_gene: TRBV24-1; d_gene: TRBD1; j_gene: TRBJ2-5; abundance: .
CDR3nt: TGTGCCTGGAACCGGGAGGTGGTCTACGAGCAGTACTTC; CDR3aa: CAWNREVVYEQYF; v_gene: TRBV30; d_gene: TRBD2; j_gene: TRBJ2-7; abundance: .
CDR3nt: TGCGCCAGCAGCCAAGAAGGGCCAGTGCCGAATACGCAGTATTTT; CDR3aa: CASSQEGPVPNTQYF; v_gene: TRBV4-1; d_gene: .; j_gene: TRBJ2-3; abundance: few
CDR3nt: TGCGCCAGCAAACAGAACACGGGGGCTTATGGCTACACCTTC; CDR3aa: CASKQNTGAYGYTF; v_gene: TRBV5-1; d_gene: .; j_gene: TRBJ1-2; abundance: .
CDR3nt: TGTGCCAGCAGCGCCAGCGGGAGCCCGACCTACGAGCAGTACTTC; CDR3aa: CASSASGSPTYEQYF; v_gene: TRBV4-2; d_gene: TRBD2; j_gene: TRBJ2-7; abundance: few
CDR3nt: TGCAGCGTTGCCGGCAGCCTGAACACTGAAGCTTTCTTT; CDR3aa: CSVAGSLNTEAFF; v_gene: TRBV29-1; d_gene: .; j_gene: TRBJ1-1; abundance: .
CDR3nt: TGTGCCAGCAGTTTTTACCTAAATAGCGGGAGGCGTAATGAGCAGTTCTTC; CDR3aa: CASSFYLNSGRRNEQFF; v_gene: TRBV27; d_gene: TRBD2; j_gene: TRBJ2-1; abundance: few
CDR3nt: TGTGCCTGGAGCCACGTAGCGGGAGGGGTTGGAGAGACCCAGTACTTC; CDR3aa: CAWSHVAGGVGETQYF; v_gene: TRBV30; d_gene: TRBD2; j_gene: TRBJ2-5; abundance: .
CDR3nt: TGTGCCAGCAGTGTGGGACTCGCCCTATCCTACGAGCAGTACTTC; CDR3aa: CASSVGLALSYEQYF; v_gene: TRBV6-6; d_gene: .; j_gene: TRBJ2-7; abundance: many
CDR3nt: TGCGCCAGCAGCCCCACGGGACCCCTTGCCGGCTACACCTTC; CDR3aa: CASSPTGPLAGYTF; v_gene: TRBV5-1; d_gene: .; j_gene: TRBJ1-2; abundance: .
CDR3nt: TGTGCCAGCAGCTTAGAAGCATACACTGAAGCTTTCTTT; CDR3aa: CASSLEAYTEAFF; v_gene: TRBV7-3; d_gene: .; j_gene: TRBJ1-1; abundance: many
CDR3nt: TGCAGTGTTGAGGGACTAGCGTCCTACGAGCAGTACTTC; CDR3aa: CSVEGLASYEQYF; v_gene: TRBV20-1; d_gene: TRBD2; j_gene: TRBJ2-7; abundance: few
CDR3nt: TGTGCCAGCAGCGAAAGACAGGGTAGAGCCTACAATGAGCAGTTCTTC; CDR3aa: CASSERQGRAYNEQFF; v_gene: TRBV6-1; d_gene: TRBD1; j_gene: TRBJ2-1; abundance: few
CDR3nt: TGCGCCAGCGAACCGGGACTAACTTACAATGAGCAGTTCTTC; CDR3aa: CASEPGLTYNEQFF; v_gene: TRBV5-1; d_gene: TRBD2; j_gene: TRBJ2-1; abundance: once
CDR3nt: TGTGCCAGCAGTTACTCCGGTTCTCCTACGAGCGAGCAGTACTTC; CDR3aa: CASSYSGSPTSEQYF; v_gene: TRBV6-2/TRBV6-3; d_gene: .; j_gene: TRBJ2-7; abundance: .
CDR3nt: TGTGCCAGCAGTTTACCTAGCGGCGGAGCCTACAATGAGCAGTTCTTC; CDR3aa: CASSLPSGGAYNEQFF; v_gene: TRBV27; d_gene: TRBD2; j_gene: TRBJ2-1; abundance: .
CDR3nt: TGTGCCAGCAGCCCACCCCAGGGCCACGAGCAGTACTTC; CDR3aa: CASSPPQGHEQYF; v_gene: TRBV3-1; d_gene: .; j_gene: TRBJ2-7; abundance: .